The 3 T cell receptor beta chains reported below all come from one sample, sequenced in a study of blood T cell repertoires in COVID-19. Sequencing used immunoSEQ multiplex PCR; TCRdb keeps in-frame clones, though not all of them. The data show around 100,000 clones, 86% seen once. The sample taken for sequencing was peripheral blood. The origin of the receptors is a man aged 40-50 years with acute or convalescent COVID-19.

CDR3 sequence (DNA): TGTGCCAGCAGCCGAGCAACTCCGGGACTGAATGAGCAGTTCTTC. Protein: CASSRATPGLNEQFF. This chain uses TRBV3-1 (or the pseudogene TRBV3-2) with TRBJ2-1; D is perhaps TRBD2 (6 bases). Trimming took off 4 bases at V and 7 bases at J, with 17 bases between the two ends. CDR1 and CDR2 (germline): LGHDT, YNNKEL (reference sequence). The CDR3 is 15 amino acids.

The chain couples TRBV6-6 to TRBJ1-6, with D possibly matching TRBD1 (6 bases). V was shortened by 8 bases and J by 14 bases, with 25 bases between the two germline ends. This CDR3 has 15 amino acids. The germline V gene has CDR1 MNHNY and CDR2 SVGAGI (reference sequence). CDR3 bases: TGTGCCAGCGCAGACCGACAGGCCGTATCGTGTACCCTCCACTTT. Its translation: CASADRQAVSCTLHF.

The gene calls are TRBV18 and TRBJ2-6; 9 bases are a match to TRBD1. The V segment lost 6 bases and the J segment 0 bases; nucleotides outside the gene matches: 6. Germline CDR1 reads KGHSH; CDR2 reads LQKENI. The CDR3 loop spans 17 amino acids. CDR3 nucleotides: TGTGCCAGCTCTTCAACAGGGGGCGGCTCTGGGGCCAACGTCCTGACTTTC. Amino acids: CASSSTGGGSGANVLTF.